The 20 T cell receptor beta chains reported below all come from one sample, sequenced in a study of shared clonotypes between healthy human individuals. The assay was immunoSEQ multiplex PCR, and TCRdb's table has in-frame clones only and misses some. The table records approximately 2.5 million clones, roughly 93% of them present only once. The sequencing sample was made of naive CD4+ T cells from PBMCs. Subset noted: CD45RA+ positively selected. The origin of the receptors is a young man in good health. Some clones in this sample may be carry-over from other donors' samples.

This rearrangement joins TRBV5-4 to TRBJ2-1; D unclear. There are 14 residues in the CDR3. Per the germline V gene, CDR1 is SGHNT and CDR2 is YYREEE (reference sequence). Trimming took off 9 bases at V and 7 bases at J, with 20 bases between the two ends. CDR3 residues: CATIGPDRWNEQFF. The CDR3 DNA reads as TGTGCCACCATAGGACCCGACCGGTGGAATGAGCAGTTCTTC.

V gene TRBV6-5 combines with J gene TRBJ1-5; 10 bases fit TRBD1. The V and J ends lost 9 bases and 5 bases, in that order; junction bases with no gene match: 1. Germline loops: CDR1 MNHEY, CDR2 SVGAGI. This CDR3 is 12 amino acids long. Written as DNA, the CDR3 is TGTGCCAGTGGGACAGGGGATCAGCCCCAGCATTTT. The encoded protein is CASGTGDQPQHF.

J is TRBJ2-2 and V is TRBV19, with 8 bases lining up with TRBD2. The CDR3 is 16 amino acids. The germline CDR1 and CDR2 sequences are LNHDA and SQIVND (reference sequence). The junction had 8 bases not matched to a gene; V was cut back by 6 bases and J by 2 bases. Here the CDR3 reads CASRRGAGGNTGELFF. The CDR3 nucleotides are TGTGCCAGTAGGAGAGGGGCGGGAGGTAACACCGGGGAGCTGTTTTTT.

The chain recombines TRBV4-2 with TRBJ2-7, with 11 bases lining up with TRBD2. Per germline, CDR1 LGHNA and CDR2 YNFKEQ. The CDR3 contains 14 residues. With V trimmed by 1 base and J by 6 bases, 2 bases remained unmatched. The CDR3 region is CASSQVTSGSEQYF. The DNA for the CDR3 is TGTGCCAGCAGCCAAGTTACTAGCGGGAGCGAGCAGTACTTC.

The chain combines TRBV18 with TRBJ1-3; D is possibly TRBD1 (5 bases). Germline V gives CDR1 KGHSH, CDR2 LQKENI. CDR3 length: 15 amino acids. V was shortened by 2 bases and J by 0 bases, with 8 bases between the two germline ends. CDR3 DNA sequence: TGTGCCAGCTCACCAGTGACAGTCTCTGGAAACACCATATATTTT. This translates into CASSPVTVSGNTIYF.

The CDR3 is CASSMQTNTGELFF. The CDR3 region has the DNA TGTGCCAGTAGTATGCAGACGAACACCGGGGAGCTGTTTTTT. The chain joins TRBV19 to TRBJ2-2, with no clear D. The germline gives CDR1 LNHDA, CDR2 SQIVND (reference sequence). Trimming took off 3 bases at V and 0 bases at J, with 5 bases between the two ends. CDR3 size: 14 residues.

With regard to this clone: The same CDR3 can be traced to other DNA sequences in this sample. CDR3 amino acids: CASSLSLETQYF. The CDR3 region has the DNA TGCGCCAGCAGCTTAAGCCTAGAGACCCAGTACTTC. The chain carries TRBV5-1 and TRBJ2-5; no clear D gene. V was cut by 2 bases and J by 4 bases, with 6 bases left in between. The CDR3 is 12 residues long. The germline V gene encodes CDR1 SGHRS and CDR2 YFSETQ.

This chain links TRBV7-2 with TRBJ1-2; 8 bases are a match to TRBD1. The CDR3 is 14 residues long. Looked up from germline, CDR1 is SGHTA and CDR2 is FQGNSA. Germline trimming cut 3 bases from V and 6 bases from J; bases unmatched to any gene: 6. The CDR3 DNA reads TGTGCCAGCAGCTTGACAGGGGCTGGGGATGGCTACACCTTC. This translates into CASSLTGAGDGYTF. Full variable domain (remainder filled in from reference TRBV7-2 and TRBJ1-2): GAGVSQSPSNKVTEKGKDVELRCDPISGHTALYWYRQSLGQGLEFLIYFQGNSAPDKSGLPSDRFSAERTGGSVSTLTIQRTQQEDSAVYLCASSLTGAGDGYTFGSGTRLTVV.

J is TRBJ2-7 and V is TRBV5-1, with 11 bases that match TRBD2. The J segment lost 4 bases and the V segment lost 2 bases, leaving 14 bases of the junction unmatched. The germline gives CDR1 SGHRS, CDR2 YFSETQ. The length of the CDR3 is 18 residues. CDR3 in amino acids: CASSLGRSLSGRAYEQYF. CDR3 nucleotides: TGCGCCAGCAGCTTAGGCCGGTCTCTTAGCGGGAGGGCGTACGAGCAGTACTTC.

The chain combines TRBV7-2 with TRBJ2-3, with 9 positions matching TRBD2. The CDR3 extends over 19 amino acids. V shed 1 base and J 4 bases; nucleotides not matched to a gene: 15. From germline, CDR1 is SGHTA and CDR2 FQGNSA. This CDR3 reads CASSLVRPNRAGGPDTQYF. CDR3 coding DNA: TGTGCCAGCAGCTTAGTGAGGCCGAACCGCGCGGGAGGGCCAGATACGCAGTATTTT.

The rearrangement joins TRBV5-1 to TRBJ2-1; 7 bases align to TRBD1. Germline V gives CDR1 SGHRS, CDR2 YFSETQ. CDR3 length: 15 amino acids. The ends lost 5 bases at V and 2 bases at J; junction bases unmatched: 7. CDR3 sequence reads: CASRPTGATYNEQFF. In DNA form, the CDR3 reads TGCGCCAGCAGGCCAACAGGGGCGACCTACAATGAGCAGTTCTTC.

The chain couples TRBV10-1 to TRBJ1-6; 7 bases map to TRBD1. This CDR3 is built from 15 residues. The V gene end was trimmed by 6 bases and the J gene end by 5 bases; junction bases not matched to a gene: 7. Germline V gene sequence: CDR1 WNHNN, CDR2 SYGVQD (reference sequence). As DNA, the CDR3 is TGCGCCAGCAGGGATGGGACAGCTCATAATTCACCCCTCCACTTT. This codes for CASRDGTAHNSPLHF.

V usage is TRBV28 and J usage is TRBJ2-4; no clear D. This CDR3 contains 13 residues. CDR1 and CDR2 (germline): MDHEN, SYDVKM. V lost 6 bases to trimming and J lost 7 bases, with 13 bases between them. The CDR3 reads CASRSPPRNIQYF. DNA for the CDR3: TGTGCCAGCAGGTCCCCCCCCCGTAACATTCAGTACTTC.

This chain joins TRBV7-3 and TRBJ2-1; TRBD2 aligns across 8 bases. CDR3 size: 15 residues. The V segment lost 5 bases and the J segment 4 bases; nucleotides outside the gene matches: 7. Germline V gives CDR1 SGHTA, CDR2 FQGTGA. The CDR3 region has the DNA TGTGCCAGCAGCCCTTGGGTAGCGGGGTACAATGAGCAGTTCTTC. Amino acid sequence: CASSPWVAGYNEQFF.

On this clone: The sample has other DNA sequences that encode this CDR3 too. This rearrangement joins TRBV28 to TRBJ2-6; no reliable D call. The length of the CDR3 is 13 residues. Trimming removed 6 bases at V and 4 bases at J, with 7 bases between. The germline gives CDR1 MDHEN, CDR2 SYDVKM. CDR3 amino acids: CASRGGGANVLTF. In DNA, the CDR3 is TGTGCCAGCAGGGGCGGAGGGGCCAACGTCCTGACTTTC. Using reference TRBV28 and TRBJ2-6 for the parts outside the CDR3, the full variable domain is DVKVTQSSRYLVKRTGEKVFLECVQDMDHENMFWYRQDPGLGLRLIYFSYDVKMKEKGDIPEGYSVSREKKERFSLILESASTNQTSMYLCASRGGGANVLTFGAGSRLTVL.

The genes are TRBV14 and TRBJ1-2, with 8 bases matching TRBD1. The junction had 4 bases not matched to a gene; V was cut back by 3 bases and J by 4 bases. Germline V gene sequence: CDR1 SGHDN, CDR2 FVKESK. The CDR3 is made up of 14 amino acids. The CDR3 reads CASSHRQGFYGYTF. The CDR3 DNA reads TGTGCCAGCAGCCACCGACAGGGGTTCTATGGCTACACCTTC.

CDR3 in amino acids: CASSDISSQPQHF. The DNA of the CDR3 is TGTGCCAGCAGTGATATTAGTAGTCAGCCCCAGCATTTT. This rearrangement joins TRBV2 to TRBJ1-5; D remains ambiguous. Trimming took off 3 bases at V and 6 bases at J, with 9 bases between the two ends. The CDR3 length is 13 residues. Germline V gene lookup returns CDR1 SNHLY and CDR2 FYNNEI.

The V call is TRBV30, the J call TRBJ1-1; D possibly corresponds to TRBD1 (5 bases). Germline loops: CDR1 GTSNPN, CDR2 SVGIG (reference sequence). V was cut by 0 bases and J by 0 bases, with 11 bases left in between. CDR3 size: 15 residues. The CDR3 nucleotides are TGTGCCTGGAGTGTACTCGGGGCGGTGAACACTGAAGCTTTCTTT. This sequence encodes CAWSVLGAVNTEAFF.

V is TRBV6-6 and J is TRBJ1-3; D remains unclear. The length of the CDR3 is 13 residues. Trimming took off 8 bases at V and 4 bases at J, with 12 bases between the two ends. The germline V gene encodes CDR1 MNHNY and CDR2 SVGAGI (reference sequence). CDR3 DNA sequence: TGTGCCAGCCTAAGGAGGGAAGGAAACACCATATATTTT. It specifies CASLRREGNTIYF.

The V gene is TRBV19, the J gene TRBJ2-1; D might be TRBD1 (6 bases). CDR1 and CDR2 from the germline V gene are LNHDA and SQIVND (reference sequence). CDR3 size: 13 residues. Trimming removed 9 bases from V and 4 bases from J, with 13 bases in between. In DNA form, the CDR3 reads TGTGCCAGCAAAGAGACAGGTTACAATGAGCAGTTCTTC. Its protein product is CASKETGYNEQFF.